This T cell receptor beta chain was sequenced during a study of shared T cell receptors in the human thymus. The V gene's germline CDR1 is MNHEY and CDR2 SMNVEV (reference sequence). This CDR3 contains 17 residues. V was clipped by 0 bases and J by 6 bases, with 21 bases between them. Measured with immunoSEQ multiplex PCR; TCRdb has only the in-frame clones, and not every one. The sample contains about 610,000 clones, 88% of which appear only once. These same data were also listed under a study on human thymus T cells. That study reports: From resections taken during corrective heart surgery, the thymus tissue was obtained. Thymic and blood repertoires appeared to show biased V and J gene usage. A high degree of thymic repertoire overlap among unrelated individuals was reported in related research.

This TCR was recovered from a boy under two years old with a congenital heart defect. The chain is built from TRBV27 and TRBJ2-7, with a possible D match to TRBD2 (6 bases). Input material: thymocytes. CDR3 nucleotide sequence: TGTGCCAGCAGTTTATCTCCTACCGGGAGCAATTTAGGCGAGCAGTACTTC. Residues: CASSLSPTGSNLGEQYF.